These 18 T cell receptor beta chains share one sample of origin, sequenced in a study of blood T cell repertoires in COVID-19. Measured with immunoSEQ multiplex PCR; TCRdb has only the in-frame clones, and not every one. Counted here are about 370,000 clones, roughly 90% occurring once; the ten biggest clones make up approximately 3%. Input material: peripheral blood. The receptor source for this set is a woman aged 25 to 45 with COVID-19, enrolled during active disease.

The V gene is TRBV5-1, the J gene TRBJ2-3; no reliable D call. Trimming took off 0 bases at V and 0 bases at J, with 8 bases between the two ends. The CDR3 consists of 15 residues. CDR1 is SGHRS, CDR2 YFSETQ, per germline. The CDR3 DNA is TGCGCCAGCAGCTTGGACGCGGCGAGCACAGATACGCAGTATTTT. Protein product: CASSLDAASTDTQYF.

J is TRBJ2-2 and V is TRBV27; 9 bases agree with TRBD1. CDR3 length: 17 amino acids. Germline V lookup: CDR1 MNHEY, CDR2 SMNVEV (reference sequence). Trimming at V came to 5 bases and at J to 3 bases, leaving 10 bases not matched to a gene. For the CDR3, the DNA is TGTGCCAGCAGTCCTCTTGCCGGGACAGGGCACACCGGGGAGCTGTTTTTT. This encodes CASSPLAGTGHTGELFF.

The chain has TRBV7-6 and TRBJ2-2, with D tentatively TRBD1 (5 bases). Trimming cost V 5 bases and J 6 bases, with 16 bases left between them. Germline CDR1 reads SGHVS; CDR2 reads FNYEAQ. The CDR3 totals 15 residues. In nucleotides, the CDR3 is TGTGCCAGCAGCATAGAGCAGGGTGGGCCCGGGGAGCTGTTTTTT. Translating it yields CASSIEQGGPGELFF.

The chain employs TRBV13 and TRBJ2-5; 9 positions match TRBD1. The V gene's germline CDR1 is PRHDT and CDR2 FYEKMQ (reference sequence). The ends lost 5 bases at V and 2 bases at J; junction bases unmatched: 9. CDR3 length: 16 residues. This chain's CDR3 is CASSPRDRDIQETQYF. As DNA, the CDR3 is TGTGCCAGCAGCCCCCGGGACAGGGACATTCAAGAGACCCAGTACTTC.

The chain employs TRBV24-1 and TRBJ2-5, with D tentatively TRBD2 (5 bases). The CDR3 is made up of 15 amino acids. Germline lookup yields CDR1 KGHDR and CDR2 SFDVKD. V lost 4 bases and J 2 bases, leaving 13 bases between the germline ends. The CDR3 protein is CATSERTTGQETQYF. The DNA of the CDR3 is TGTGCCACCAGTGAGAGAACAACGGGGCAAGAGACCCAGTACTTC.

This rearrangement joins TRBV3-1 (or the pseudogene TRBV3-2) to TRBJ1-1; D gene unclear. V shed 1 base and J shed 6 bases, with 9 bases lying between them. This CDR3 is 13 amino acids long. From germline, CDR1 is LGHDT and CDR2 YNNKEL (reference sequence). The CDR3 is CASSQAPVAEAFF. The DNA of the CDR3 is TGTGCCAGCAGCCAAGCTCCGGTCGCTGAAGCTTTCTTT.

The chain has TRBV4-3 and TRBJ2-4; a possible D gene is TRBD1 (5 bases). V was shortened by 0 bases and J by 1 base, with 13 bases between the two germline ends. This CDR3 region has 17 residues. Germline CDR1 reads LGHNA; CDR2 reads YSLEER. In DNA, the CDR3 is TGCGCCAGCAGCCAAGATGGGGCTAGTAGGGCCAAAAACATTCAGTACTTC. As protein: CASSQDGASRAKNIQYF.

This sequence joins TRBV24-1 and TRBJ1-2; possibly TRBD1 for D (5 bases). The CDR3 has 16 amino acids. Trimming pared 4 bases from V and 4 bases from J, leaving 18 bases between. Germline assignment: CDR1 KGHDR and CDR2 SFDVKD. CDR3 nucleotides: TGTGCCACCAGTGACTCGGCCACGACAGCAAGCTATGGCTACACCTTC. Its translation: CATSDSATTASYGYTF.

This clone has a single count. The chain carries TRBV30 and TRBJ2-7; 8 bases fit TRBD2. V lost 2 bases and J lost 6; bases outside the gene matches: 3. This CDR3 has 12 residues. CDR1 and CDR2 (germline): GTSNPN, SVGIG (reference sequence). The CDR3 here is CAWSNGGGEQYV. The CDR3 coding sequence is TGTGCCTGGAGTAACGGGGGGGGCGAGCAGTACGTC.

The CDR3 is CASSRGDRGGTEAFF. The CDR3 DNA reads as TGTGCCAGCAGCAGGGGGGACAGGGGAGGGACTGAAGCTTTCTTT. The chain links TRBV21-1 to TRBJ1-1; TRBD1, the table's D call, lacks a check against the DNA. TRBV21-1 is listed as a pseudogene. This CDR3 has 15 residues.

Remarks on this clone: Other DNA variants within this sample encode the same CDR3. V usage is TRBV9 and J usage is TRBJ2-3, with 10 nucleotides matching TRBD2. The CDR3 runs to 16 residues. Germline CDR1 and CDR2: SGDLS and YYNGEE. The trim removed 0 bases at V and 1 base at J, leaving 2 bases unmatched. The CDR3 DNA is TGTGCCAGCAGCGTAGAAGCGGGAGGGGGCACAGATACGCAGTATTTT. As protein: CASSVEAGGGTDTQYF.

The CDR3 loop reads CASSLAGGEGNIQYF. Written as DNA, the CDR3 is TGTGCCAGCAGCTTAGCAGGGGGCGAGGGGAACATTCAGTACTTC. The chain recombines TRBV13 with TRBJ2-4, with 8 bases fitting TRBD1. V shed 1 base, J shed 7 bases, and the junction held 6 bases outside the gene matches. Germline assignment: CDR1 PRHDT and CDR2 FYEKMQ (reference sequence). There are 15 residues in the CDR3.

The chain has TRBV30 and TRBJ1-2, with D unresolved. The V end lost 2 bases, the J end lost 4 bases, and 14 bases lay between the germline ends. The length of the CDR3 is 14 residues. From germline, CDR1 is GTSNPN and CDR2 SVGIG (reference sequence). The CDR3 sequence is CAWSLQRLSYGYTF. The CDR3 nucleotides read TGTGCCTGGAGTCTACAACGACTGAGCTATGGCTACACCTTC.

This clone was seen a single time. V is TRBV3-1 (or the pseudogene TRBV3-2) and J is TRBJ2-3; TRBD2 aligns across 12 bases. Germline CDR1 LGHDT, CDR2 YNNKEL (reference sequence). J gave up 7 bases and V 4 bases, and 12 bases lay outside the gene matches. CDR3 size: 17 residues. CDR3 region: CASSLRPLTSGRYTQYF. CDR3 DNA: TGTGCCAGCAGCCTAAGGCCCCTAACTAGCGGGAGGTATACGCAGTATTTT.

V usage is TRBV12-3 or TRBV12-4 and J usage is TRBJ2-5; D call uncertain. The CDR3 consists of 13 residues. V was clipped by 6 bases and J by 1 base, with 9 bases between them. CDR3 nucleotides: TGTGCCAGCAGCCTGGAGTTCCAAGAGACCCAGTACTTC. Translated, it gives CASSLEFQETQYF.

The chain employs TRBV10-2 and TRBJ1-5; D might be TRBD1 (5 bases). Trimming removed 0 bases from V and 5 bases from J, with 8 bases in between. The CDR3 is made up of 14 amino acids. Germline loops: CDR1 WSHSY, CDR2 SAAADI. The CDR3 DNA reads TGCGCCAGCAGTGAGTCGGCAGGGTATCAGCCCCAGCATTTT. Its translation: CASSESAGYQPQHF.

The CDR3 bases are TGTGCCAGCAGCCGGACAGGGGTCAGGGAAAAACTGTTTTTT. Its protein product is CASSRTGVREKLFF. V usage is TRBV6-5 and J usage is TRBJ1-4, with 9 bases aligning to TRBD1. Germline V gene lookup returns CDR1 MNHEY and CDR2 SVGAGI. V gave up 6 bases and J gave up 8 bases; unmatched junction bases: 7. The CDR3 runs to 14 residues.

The chain joins TRBV5-6 to TRBJ1-1, with D tentatively TRBD1 (6 bases). The V gene's germline CDR1 is SGHDT and CDR2 YYEEEE. CDR3 length equals 14 residues. Trimming removed 5 bases at V and 5 bases at J, with 16 bases between. The CDR3 protein is CASRRQGMTTEAFF. Here the CDR3 DNA reads TGTGCCAGCAGGCGGCAGGGGATGACGACTGAAGCTTTCTTT.